Listed below are T cell receptor beta chains from one sample, sequenced in a study of blood T cell repertoires in COVID-19. The protocol was immunoSEQ multiplex PCR, while the TCRdb copy is restricted to in-frame clones and leaves out a portion. The sample has 250,000 or so clones, 85% to 90% seen once. Sequencing was performed on PBMCs or T cells enriched from blood (not recorded which). These receptors all stem from a middle-aged man who had recovered from COVID-19. Both conserved end residues are part of each CDR3.

TRBV10-3	TRBJ2-7	CAISTEYEQYF
TRBV27	TRBJ1-2	CASSLSRGMGGYTF
TRBV5-1	TRBJ2-2	CASSLDRGGGGELFF
TRBV19	TRBJ2-1	CASSPLAGGGEQFF
TRBV28	TRBJ1-6	CASSLDSSYNSPLHF
TRBV5-1	TRBJ2-7	CASSLTGAYEQYF
TRBV7-2	TRBJ2-5	CASSLRGVQETQYF
TRBV2	TRBJ2-1	CASSDRGKNEQFF
TRBV7-2	TRBJ2-7	CASSSKRGGSGYEQYF
TRBV7-8	TRBJ2-5	CATDRTGAQETQYF
TRBV5-1	TRBJ1-2	CASSPTGQGAYYGYTF
TRBV5-1	TRBJ2-3	CASSLARSPSTDTQYF
TRBV4-3	TRBJ2-7	CASSQEEFRDRAYEQYF
TRBV6-5	TRBJ2-7	CATKSGGYYEQYF
TRBV6-5	TRBJ1-1	CASSTRDTEAFF
TRBV5-4	TRBJ2-3	CASSYKGGGRTDTQYF
TRBV5-1	TRBJ2-2	CASSLQYANTGELFF
TRBV5-1	TRBJ2-3	CASSWPGLAGVDTQYF
TRBV5-1	TRBJ2-1	CASGTGGVIDNEQFF
TRBV28	TRBJ1-1	CASSQNRGRGTEAFF
TRBV4-1	TRBJ1-5	CASSQIDDQPQHF
TRBV6-5	TRBJ2-7	CASSQEAGGLGEQYF
TRBV7-3	TRBJ2-1	CASSTQGGPYNEQFF
TRBV7-8	TRBJ1-6	CASSLGQGAINSPLHF
TRBV7-8	TRBJ1-5	CASSRSGTGERGFNQPQHF
TRBV4-3	TRBJ2-5	CASSPRGSGGQETQYF
TRBV5-1	TRBJ1-1	CASSSRQGWTEAFF